The 20 T cell receptor beta chains below were found in one sample sequenced in a study of blood T cell repertoires in COVID-19. The method was immunoSEQ multiplex PCR; TCRdb's version includes in-frame clones alone and lacks a portion of them. The table lists about 200,000 clones, about 85% of them singletons, with roughly 21% in the top ten. Sequencing used peripheral blood. These receptors came from a man in his sixties with active or convalescent COVID-19.

Of note for this clone: The same CDR3 arises from other DNA sequences in this sample as well. This chain links TRBV6-1 with TRBJ2-7; 10 bases are a match to TRBD1. CDR1 MNHNS and CDR2 SASEGT come from the germline V gene. After removal of 2 bases from V and 3 bases from J, the junction contained 1 base not matched to a gene. The CDR3 extends over 14 amino acids. In DNA form, the CDR3 reads TGTGCCAGCAGTGAATGGGACAGGGGCTACGAGCAGTACTTC. This codes for CASSEWDRGYEQYF.

This chain joins TRBV5-6 and TRBJ1-1; weak D call: TRBD1 (6 bases). CDR3 length equals 14 residues. Germline CDR1 and CDR2: SGHDT and YYEEEE. V dropped 3 bases and J dropped 4 bases, with 13 bases sitting between them. Here the CDR3 reads CASSSTVRGTEAFF. CDR3 in DNA: TGTGCCAGCAGCTCGACAGTCAGGGGCACTGAAGCTTTCTTT.

The V and J genes are TRBV9 and TRBJ1-2; D gene ambiguous. The germline V gene encodes CDR1 SGDLS and CDR2 YYNGEE. V lost 0 bases to trimming and J lost 0 bases, with 6 bases between them. The CDR3 spans 14 residues. The CDR3 region has the DNA TGTGCCAGCAGCGTAGACACAACTAACTATGGCTACACCTTC. Amino acids: CASSVDTTNYGYTF.

This clone occurred once. The genes are TRBV5-6 and TRBJ1-2; tentative D call: TRBD1 (5 bases). Germline V gene lookup returns CDR1 SGHDT and CDR2 YYEEEE. V dropped 4 bases and J dropped 1 base, with 11 bases sitting between them. The CDR3 contains 14 residues. CDR3 nucleotides: TGTGCCAGCAGCCCGATCGACAGTAACTATGGCTACACCTTC. It specifies CASSPIDSNYGYTF.

This clone was observed once. V usage is TRBV19 and J usage is TRBJ2-7; the match to TRBD2 covers 7 bases. Per germline, CDR1 LNHDA and CDR2 SQIVND (reference sequence). V shed 9 bases, J shed 4 bases, and the junction held 12 bases outside the gene matches. The CDR3 runs 14 residues. Written as DNA, the CDR3 is TGTGCCAGCAACCAACCGGGACTACAGTACGAGCAGTACTTC. This translates into CASNQPGLQYEQYF.

The J gene is TRBJ1-3, the V gene TRBV18, with a possible D match to TRBD1 (5 bases). The V gene's germline CDR1 is KGHSH and CDR2 LQKENI. The CDR3 length is 13 residues. Trimming left V 1 base short and J 4 bases short, with 5 bases between. The CDR3 loop is CASSPQGGNTIYF. Written as DNA, the CDR3 is TGTGCCAGCTCACCACAGGGGGGAAACACCATATATTTT.

The J gene is TRBJ2-2, the V gene TRBV6-5; D perhaps matches TRBD1 (5 bases). CDR1 is MNHEY, CDR2 SVGAGI, per germline. CDR3 length: 14 amino acids. V was pared by 8 bases and J by 2 bases, with 12 bases between. CDR3: CASLWGYNTGELFF. The CDR3 nucleotides are TGTGCCAGCCTTTGGGGCTATAACACCGGGGAGCTGTTTTTT.

This sequence joins TRBV7-2 and TRBJ2-7; D gene uncertain. Germline CDR1 reads SGHTA; CDR2 reads FQGNSA. This CDR3 contains 12 residues. V was pared by 1 base and J by 3 bases, with 4 bases between. The DNA for the CDR3 is TGTGCCAGCAGCTTAGACTTCTACGAGCAGTACTTC. Protein sequence: CASSLDFYEQYF. The entire variable domain, with the rest obtained from reference TRBV7-2 and TRBJ2-7, is as follows: GAGVSQSPSNKVTEKGKDVELRCDPISGHTALYWYRQSLGQGLEFLIYFQGNSAPDKSGLPSDRFSAERTGGSVSTLTIQRTQQEDSAVYLCASSLDFYEQYFGPGTRLTVT.

The chain links TRBV9 to TRBJ2-3; 10 bases are shared with TRBD1. The CDR3 has 16 amino acids. Germline V gene sequence: CDR1 SGDLS, CDR2 YYNGEE. V shed 2 bases, J shed 0 bases, and the junction held 3 bases outside the gene matches. This CDR3 reads CASSVRQGASTDTQYF. CDR3 DNA sequence: TGTGCCAGCAGCGTCAGACAGGGGGCGAGCACAGATACGCAGTATTTT.

This clone was detected only a few times. The chain employs TRBV11-1 and TRBJ1-1, with D possibly TRBD1 on 5 matching bases. Trimming left V 4 bases short and J 11 bases short, with 20 bases between. Germline V gene sequence: CDR1 SGHAT, CDR2 FQDESV (reference sequence). The CDR3 covers 14 residues. The CDR3 reads CASSSDGRAKRAFF. The CDR3 bases are TGTGCCAGCAGCTCCGATGGCAGGGCGAAGAGGGCTTTCTTT.

In nucleotides, the CDR3 is TGCGCCAGCAGTGAGTCGGAGGGGGCGCCGGACACTGAAGCTTTCTTT. Translating gives CASSESEGAPDTEAFF. This chain links TRBV10-2 with TRBJ1-1; 7 positions agree with TRBD1. CDR1 WSHSY and CDR2 SAAADI come from the germline V gene. CDR3 length: 16 amino acids. Unmatched junction bases numbered 7, after V lost 0 bases and J lost 3 bases.

The chain employs TRBV5-5 and TRBJ2-5; D possibly corresponds to TRBD2 (5 bases). CDR3 length equals 14 residues. Trimming left V 0 bases short and J 6 bases short, with 12 bases between. CDR1 SGHKS and CDR2 YYEKEE come from the germline V gene (reference sequence). CDR3 in amino acids: CASSLVVREQTQYF. The CDR3 DNA sequence: TGTGCCAGCAGCTTGGTGGTGAGGGAACAGACCCAGTACTTC.

The chain recombines TRBV2 with TRBJ1-4; the match to TRBD1 covers 7 bases. The germline CDR1 and CDR2 sequences are SNHLY and FYNNEI. The J segment lost 5 bases and the V segment lost 7 bases, leaving 7 bases of the junction unmatched. The CDR3 totals 14 residues. The CDR3 region has the DNA TGTGCCAGCATGGCAGACAGGGAAAATGAAAAACTGTTTTTT. This gives the protein CASMADRENEKLFF. Looking up the rest from reference TRBV2 and TRBJ1-4 gives the full variable domain: EPEVTQTPSHQVTQMGQEVILRCVPISNHLYFYWYRQILGQKVEFLVSFYNNEISEKSEIFDDQFSVERPDGSNFTLKIRSTKLEDSAMYFCASMADRENEKLFFGSGTQLSVL.

The genes are TRBV6-5 and TRBJ2-7; 12 bases match TRBD2. Germline V gives CDR1 MNHEY, CDR2 SVGAGI. The CDR3 spans 15 residues. J lost 3 bases, V lost 6 bases, and 6 bases had no gene match. The CDR3 DNA follows: TGTGCCAGCAGCCCAGCTAGCGGGGGGGTCTACGAGCAGTACTTC. Encoded protein: CASSPASGGVYEQYF.

The chain joins TRBV4-2 to TRBJ1-6, with 9 bases fitting TRBD1. J lost 6 bases, V lost 1 base, and 10 bases had no gene match. CDR1 is LGHNA and CDR2 is YNFKEQ in the germline V gene. The CDR3 runs to 18 residues. Here the CDR3 reads CASSQVSGQGKGNSPLHF. Written as DNA, the CDR3 is TGTGCCAGCAGCCAAGTCTCGGGACAGGGAAAGGGTAATTCACCCCTCCACTTT.

This chain links TRBV7-3 with TRBJ2-3, with 9 bases fitting TRBD2. The V gene's germline CDR1 is SGHTA and CDR2 FQGTGA. The CDR3 loop spans 14 amino acids. With 5 bases clipped from V and 5 bases from J, the junction kept 5 bases outside the gene matches. CDR3 sequence: CASSPSGGRDTQYF. The CDR3 bases are TGTGCCAGCAGCCCCAGCGGGGGGAGAGATACGCAGTATTTT. The complete variable domain, with remaining parts taken from reference TRBV7-3 and TRBJ2-3, reads GAGVSQTPSNKVTEKGKYVELRCDPISGHTALYWYRQSLGQGPEFLIYFQGTGAADDSGLPNDRFFAVRPEGSVSTLKIQRTERGDSAVYLCASSPSGGRDTQYFGPGTRLTVL.

This chain joins TRBV6-2 or TRBV6-3 and TRBJ1-5; D gene uncertain. CDR1 is MNHEY and CDR2 is SVGEGT in the germline V gene. Trimming removed 5 bases from V and 7 bases from J, with 18 bases in between. The CDR3 is 15 residues long. CDR3 loop: CASSPSLLSGQPQHF. CDR3 coding DNA: TGTGCCAGCAGTCCATCCTTACTCTCCGGGCAGCCCCAGCATTTT.

The chain employs TRBV2 and TRBJ2-3; a weak D match, TRBD2 (5 bases). CDR1 is SNHLY, CDR2 FYNNEI, per germline. Trimming removed 7 bases from V and 4 bases from J, with 12 bases in between. This CDR3 contains 13 residues. The CDR3 nucleotides read TGTGCCAGCAAAATAGAGCGGCCAGATACGCAGTATTTT. It encodes CASKIERPDTQYF. Looking up the rest from reference TRBV2 and TRBJ2-3 gives the full variable domain: EPEVTQTPSHQVTQMGQEVILRCVPISNHLYFYWYRQILGQKVEFLVSFYNNEISEKSEIFDDQFSVERPDGSNFTLKIRSTKLEDSAMYFCASKIERPDTQYFGPGTRLTVL.

The V call is TRBV19, the J call TRBJ1-4; 10 bases are a match to TRBD1. CDR1 is LNHDA, CDR2 SQIVND, per germline (reference sequence). There are 14 residues in the CDR3. V shed 5 bases and J 10 bases; nucleotides not matched to a gene: 7. CDR3 amino acids: CASSSGTGAGKLFF. The CDR3, as DNA: TGTGCCAGTAGTTCGGGGACAGGGGCGGGAAAACTGTTTTTT.

V usage is TRBV19 and J usage is TRBJ1-6, with a tentative D call TRBD1 (6 bases). Germline assignment: CDR1 LNHDA and CDR2 SQIVND (reference sequence). The CDR3 contains 15 residues. The germline V and J ends were trimmed by 6 bases and 10 bases, with 19 bases remaining between them. The chain's CDR3 is CASSSLGGRESPLHF. The CDR3 coding sequence is TGTGCCAGTAGCAGTCTGGGGGGGCGAGAGTCACCCCTCCACTTT.